This T cell receptor (beta chain) comes out of a study of blood T cell repertoires in COVID-19. As for the study in general: The analysed material was cDNA or gDNA that came from T cells, B-cell-depleted T cells, or PBMCs.

This CDR3 region has 13 residues. Trimming shortened V by 0 bases and J by 6 bases, and 9 bases separated the two germline ends. CDR1 is LGHDT, CDR2 YNNKEL, per germline (reference sequence). Libraries were prepared by immunoSEQ multiplex PCR; TCRdb keeps only in-frame clonotypes and omits some of them. The sample lists roughly 330,000 clones; 86% were seen once. The receptor was isolated from a woman aged 50 to 65 with acute or convalescent COVID-19. The chain links TRBV3-1 (or the pseudogene TRBV3-2) to TRBJ2-7; a weak D match, TRBD1 (5 bases). The sequenced sample consisted of peripheral blood. Written as DNA, the CDR3 is TGTGCCAGCAGCCAAGACAGGGAAGGCGAGCAGTACTTC. Protein: CASSQDREGEQYF.